The clone carrying this T cell receptor beta chain has more than one count but fewer than ten. Its cognate antigen is unknown. The sample comes from a study of CD8+ T cells in alopecia areata. Findings and caveats of the study: Higher clonality was seen in lesional scalp than in normal scalp, especially in alopecia totalis/universalis. Many expanded lesional clones persisted in scalp and blood during tofacitinib.

As for treatment: oral pan-JAK inhibitor, 5-10 mg twice daily. V lost 5 bases and J 2 bases, leaving 13 bases between the germline ends. Germline V CDR1 and CDR2: PRHDT, FYEKMQ (reference sequence). The CDR3 is made up of 15 amino acids. The sequencing template was cDNA reverse transcribed from extracted RNA. TCRdb keeps only in-frame clones here, not all; method: immunoSEQ multiplex PCR. The sample includes 87,000 or so clones, 70% to 85% of them seen just once. The clonotype comes from a human donor with alopecia areata. Material: CD8+ T cells sorted from blood, obtained around week 42, from a patient treated with tofacitinib. The chain combines TRBV13 with TRBJ2-4; D is uncertain. The CDR3 DNA is TGTGCCAGCAGCCAACGTCCCAATCCCAAAAACATTCAGTACTTC. It translates to CASSQRPNPKNIQYF.